The 17 T cell receptor beta chains reported below all come from one sample, sequenced in a study of monozygotic twins with inflammatory bowel disease. TCRdb reprocessed the 5' RACE reads; each CDR3 protein has one entry and no DNA is given. The specimen's table records approximately 400,000 distinct CDR3 sequences. The sequencing input was blood. The receptors derive from a human donor with ulcerative colitis or Crohn's disease, or a healthy co-twin of an affected twin (not recorded which).

This chain joins TRBV11-1 and TRBJ2-7. CDR1 and CDR2 from the germline V gene are SGHAT and FQDESV (reference sequence). This CDR3 has 18 residues. This CDR3 is CASSLETSHGSKGYEQYF.

The rearrangement uses TRBV7-2 and TRBJ1-3. The V gene's germline CDR1 is SGHTA and CDR2 FQGNSA. The CDR3 consists of 13 residues. CDR3 protein: CASSSSFGNTIYF.

V and J are TRBV5-5 and TRBJ1-4; TCRdb outputs TRBD1, but without DNA this stays unchecked. CDR1 and CDR2 (germline): SGHKS, YYEKEE (reference sequence). The CDR3 length is 15 residues. The CDR3 is CASSLMGQNNEKLFF.

The chain uses TRBV5-1 and TRBJ1-5. CDR3 length: 14 amino acids. Germline V gives CDR1 SGHRS, CDR2 YFSETQ. The CDR3 sequence: CASSLEEGSQPQHF.

This sequence joins TRBV5-1 and TRBJ2-3; TCRdb names TRBD2, which stays unverified in the absence of DNA. Germline lookup yields CDR1 SGHRS and CDR2 YFSETQ. The CDR3 has 15 residues. The CDR3 protein is CASTALAGATDTQYF. Full variable domain (missing parts from reference TRBV5-1 and TRBJ2-3): KAGVTQTPRYLIKTRGQQVTLSCSPISGHRSVSWYQQTPGQGLQFLFEYFSETQRNKGNFPGRFSGRQFSNSRSEMNVSTLELGDSALYLCASTALAGATDTQYFGPGTRLTVL.

The chain uses TRBV12-3 or TRBV12-4 and TRBJ1-4; TCRdb's D call, TRBD1, is unchecked because there is no DNA. The CDR3 is 14 residues long. The chain's CDR3 is CASSLRQGREKLFF.

The chain has TRBV15 and TRBJ2-7. The CDR3 totals 12 residues. Germline-derived CDR1 and CDR2 are LNHNV and YYDKDF (reference sequence). CDR3 region: CATSRDYHEQYF.

This chain connects TRBV7-9 to TRBJ2-2; TCRdb names TRBD2, which stays unverified in the absence of DNA. From germline, CDR1 is SEHNR and CDR2 FQNEAQ (reference sequence). This CDR3 spans 16 amino acids. CDR3 sequence: CASSGMLAGVTGELFF.

The CDR3 is CSVEGLADSYEQYF. This sequence joins TRBV29-1 and TRBJ2-7. The germline CDR1 and CDR2 sequences are SQVTM and ANQGSEA. The CDR3 has 14 amino acids.

The chain combines TRBV6-5 with TRBJ2-1; TCRdb gives TRBD2 as the D gene, but with no DNA this cannot be confirmed. Germline V gene sequence: CDR1 MNHEY, CDR2 SVGAGI. This CDR3 region has 18 residues. The CDR3: CASSYGPGLAGGHNEQFF.

The chain joins TRBV7-2 to TRBJ2-7; TCRdb's assignment of TRBD2 cannot be checked, as there is no DNA. This CDR3 spans 12 amino acids. Germline V gene lookup returns CDR1 SGHTA and CDR2 FQGNSA. CDR3 sequence: CASSLRRGEQYF.

The CDR3 loop is CASSEVVSYNEQFF. The gene calls are TRBV6-1 and TRBJ2-1. The germline V gene has CDR1 MNHNS and CDR2 SASEGT. The CDR3 is 14 amino acids.

This chain links TRBV6-1 with TRBJ2-5; the D gene TCRdb calls, TRBD1, cannot be checked with no DNA. The CDR3 length is 14 residues. In germline, CDR1 is MNHNS, CDR2 SASEGT. The chain's CDR3 is CASSEGGAQETQYF.

V and J are TRBV20-1 and TRBJ2-7; absent DNA, TCRdb's TRBD1 call cannot be checked. CDR1 is DFQATT and CDR2 is SNEGSKA in the germline V gene (reference sequence). The CDR3 totals 11 residues. CDR3 residues: CSAPLALQQYF.

This chain joins TRBV6-5 and TRBJ2-7; without DNA, the TCRdb call of TRBD1 cannot be checked. CDR3 length equals 15 residues. CDR1 and CDR2 (germline): MNHEY, SVGAGI. CDR3 protein: CASSYLQGPHYEQYF.

This chain joins TRBV5-1 and TRBJ2-7. The CDR3 runs to 13 residues. Germline values: CDR1 SGHRS, CDR2 YFSETQ. CDR3 sequence: CASSVGTSNVQYF.

This chain joins TRBV4-1 and TRBJ1-1; TCRdb returns TRBD1, unconfirmable since there is no DNA. The CDR3 is 17 amino acids. The germline gives CDR1 MGHRA, CDR2 YSYEKL. The CDR3: CASSQEGQGLMNTEAFF.